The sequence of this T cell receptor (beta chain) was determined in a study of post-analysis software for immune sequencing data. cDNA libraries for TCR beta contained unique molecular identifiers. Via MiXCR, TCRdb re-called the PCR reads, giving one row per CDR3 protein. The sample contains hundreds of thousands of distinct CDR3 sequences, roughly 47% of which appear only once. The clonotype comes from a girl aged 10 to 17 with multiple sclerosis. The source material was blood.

CDR3 amino acids: CASSLRGMPDTQYF. The CDR3 coding sequence is TGTGCCAGCAGCTTGCGGGGAATGCCAGATACGCAGTATTTT. V and J are TRBV5-5 and TRBJ2-3; possibly TRBD2 for D (5 bases). The CDR3 loop spans 14 amino acids. The V end was cut by 1 base, the J end by 4 bases, with 10 bases between. Per the germline V gene, CDR1 is SGHKS and CDR2 is YYEKEE (reference sequence). Combining the CDR3 with reference TRBV5-5 and TRBJ2-3 gives the whole variable domain DAGVTQSPTHLIKTRGQQVTLRCSPISGHKSVSWYQQVLGQGPQFIFQYYEKEERGRGNFPDRFSARQFPNYSSELNVNALLLGDSALYLCASSLRGMPDTQYFGPGTRLTVL.